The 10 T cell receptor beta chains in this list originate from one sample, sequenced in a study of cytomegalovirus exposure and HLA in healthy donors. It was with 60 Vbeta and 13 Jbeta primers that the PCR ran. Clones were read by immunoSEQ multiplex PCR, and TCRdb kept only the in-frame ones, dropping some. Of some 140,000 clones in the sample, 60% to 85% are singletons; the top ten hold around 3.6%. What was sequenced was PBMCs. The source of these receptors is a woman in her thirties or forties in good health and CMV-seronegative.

CDR3 protein: CASSWGVGRINYGYTF. The CDR3, as DNA: TGTGCCAGCAGTTGGGGGGTAGGCAGGATTAACTATGGCTACACCTTC. This chain connects TRBV27 to TRBJ1-2, with D tentatively TRBD1 (5 bases). Trimming took off 4 bases at V and 1 base at J, with 16 bases between the two ends. Germline loops: CDR1 MNHEY, CDR2 SMNVEV (reference sequence). The CDR3 spans 16 residues.

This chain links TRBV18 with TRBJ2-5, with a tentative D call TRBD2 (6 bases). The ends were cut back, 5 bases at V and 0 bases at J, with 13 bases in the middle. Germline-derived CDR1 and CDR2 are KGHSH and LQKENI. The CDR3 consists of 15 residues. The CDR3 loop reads CASSGSRTNQETQYF. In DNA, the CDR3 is TGTGCCAGCTCAGGGTCTCGGACTAACCAAGAGACCCAGTACTTC. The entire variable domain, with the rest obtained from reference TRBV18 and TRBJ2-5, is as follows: NAGVMQNPRHLVRRRGQEARLRCSPMKGHSHVYWYRQLPEEGLKFMVYLQKENIIDESGMPKERFSAEFPKEGPSILRIQQVVRGDSAAYFCASSGSRTNQETQYFGPGTRLLVL.

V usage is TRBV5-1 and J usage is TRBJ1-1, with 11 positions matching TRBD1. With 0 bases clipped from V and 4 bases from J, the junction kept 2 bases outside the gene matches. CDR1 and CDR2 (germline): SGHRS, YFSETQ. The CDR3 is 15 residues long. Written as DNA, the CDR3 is TGCGCCAGCAGCTTGGAGGGACAGGGGGGCACTGAAGCTTTCTTT. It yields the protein CASSLEGQGGTEAFF.

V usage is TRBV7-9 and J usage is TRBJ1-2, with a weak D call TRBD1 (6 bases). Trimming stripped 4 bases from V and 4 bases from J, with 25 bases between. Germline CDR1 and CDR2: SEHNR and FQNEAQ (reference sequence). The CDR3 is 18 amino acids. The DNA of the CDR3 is TGTGCCAGCAGCTCCGCGGTTACTCAGGGGAGGGAGGTCTATGGCTACACCTTC. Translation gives CASSSAVTQGREVYGYTF.

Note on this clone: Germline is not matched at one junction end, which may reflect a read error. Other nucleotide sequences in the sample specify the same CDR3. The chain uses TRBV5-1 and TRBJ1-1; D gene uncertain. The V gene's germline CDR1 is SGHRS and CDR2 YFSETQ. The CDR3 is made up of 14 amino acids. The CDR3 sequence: CASRLDGLSGEAFF. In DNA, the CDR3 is TGCGCCAGCAGATTGGACGGTTTGTCCGGTGAAGCTTTCTTT.

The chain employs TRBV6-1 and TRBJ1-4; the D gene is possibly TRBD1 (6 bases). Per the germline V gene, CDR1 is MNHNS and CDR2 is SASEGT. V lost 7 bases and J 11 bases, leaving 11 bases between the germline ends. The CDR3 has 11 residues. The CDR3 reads CASKDSLKLFF. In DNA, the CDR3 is TGTGCCAGCAAGGACAGTCTTAAACTGTTTTTT.

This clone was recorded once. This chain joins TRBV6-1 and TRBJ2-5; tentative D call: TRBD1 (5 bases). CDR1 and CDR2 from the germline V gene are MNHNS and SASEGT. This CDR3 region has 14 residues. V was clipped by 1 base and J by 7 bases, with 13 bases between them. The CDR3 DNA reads TGTGCCAGCAGTGAAGTGAAAGGGGTAGGGACCCAGTACTTC. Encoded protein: CASSEVKGVGTQYF.

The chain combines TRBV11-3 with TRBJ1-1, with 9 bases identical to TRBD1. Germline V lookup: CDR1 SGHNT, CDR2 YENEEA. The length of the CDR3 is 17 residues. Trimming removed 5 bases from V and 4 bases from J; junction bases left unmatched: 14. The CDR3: CASSASFRDRVGTEAFF. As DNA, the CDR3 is TGTGCCAGCAGCGCCAGCTTTCGGGACAGGGTAGGCACTGAAGCTTTCTTT.

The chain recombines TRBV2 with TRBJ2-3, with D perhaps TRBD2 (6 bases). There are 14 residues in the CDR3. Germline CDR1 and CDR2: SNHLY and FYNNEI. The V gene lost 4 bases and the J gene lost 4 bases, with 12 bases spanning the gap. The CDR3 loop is CASSGGGVADTQYF. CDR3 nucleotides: TGTGCCAGCAGTGGAGGAGGGGTTGCAGATACGCAGTATTTT.

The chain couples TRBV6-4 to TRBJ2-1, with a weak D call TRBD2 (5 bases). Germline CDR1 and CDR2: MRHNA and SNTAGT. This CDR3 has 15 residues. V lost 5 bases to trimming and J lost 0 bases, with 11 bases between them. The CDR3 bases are TGTGCCAGCAGTCCCGGACTTACCTCCTACAATGAGCAGTTCTTC. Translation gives CASSPGLTSYNEQFF.